A single sample gave rise to the 18 T cell receptor beta chains below, sequenced in a study of T-cell reconstitution after alpha-beta-depleted transplantation in children (dated by TCRdb to 2015 to 2016). The receptor library was made with PCR. The sequencer listed for this sample is Illumina HiSeq 2500. TCR libraries were prepared with molecular barcoding, using unique molecular identifiers to normalize TCRbeta repertoire quantification. TCRdb reran the public reads through fastp at Q25 and MiXCR, keeping productive beta chains. Here each entry gathers all rows of one CDR3 protein and keeps the most common genes and DNA. Here the sample has about 610,000 distinct CDR3 sequences; more than 9% occur a single time. The ten largest account for 4% of the sample. The input for sequencing was PBMCs from the stem cell graft donor, taken from the stem cell graft. The receptor source for this set is a human donor who donated a stem cell graft to a child with acute myeloid leukemia.

By its share, this clonotype is medium-sized (0.01 to 0.1%). V is TRBV4-2 and J is TRBJ2-1, with 10 bases lining up with TRBD1. Germline CDR1 is LGHNA and CDR2 is YNFKEQ. The CDR3 runs 13 residues. V gave up 3 bases and J gave up 9 bases; unmatched junction bases: 2. In DNA form, the CDR3 reads TGTGCCAGCAGCCAGGACAGGGGGAGTGAGCAGTTCTTC. Amino acids: CASSQDRGSEQFF.

With respect to this clonotype: A much more abundant neighbour one base away suggests this may be a read error. CDR3 nucleotide sequence: TGTGCCAGCAGATGGACAGGGGCAGGGAACGGGCAGTACTTC. Translation: CASRWTGAGNGQYF. V is TRBV27 and J is TRBJ2-7, with 9 bases that match TRBD1. Germline assignment: CDR1 MNHEY and CDR2 SMNVEV (reference sequence). The CDR3 loop spans 14 amino acids. J lost 9 bases, V lost 6 bases, and 12 bases had no gene match.

The gene calls are TRBV5-1 and TRBJ1-4; possible D gene TRBD1, 6 bases. Germline V CDR1 and CDR2: SGHRS, YFSETQ. This CDR3 has 21 residues. Trimming removed 1 base from V and 2 bases from J, with 27 bases in between. DNA for the CDR3: TGCGCCAGCAGCTTGAACCCGCAGGGGACGATGGGGACGACCACTAATGAAAAACTGTTTTTT. It codes for CASSLNPQGTMGTTTNEKLFF.

This clonotype was seen more than once but under ten times. This chain uses TRBV24-1 with TRBJ1-4; D unclear. Trimming cost V 3 bases and J 7 bases, with 11 bases left between them. CDR3 length: 14 amino acids. Germline CDR1 is KGHDR and CDR2 is SFDVKD. The CDR3 region is CATSDRTGSEKLFF. The CDR3 DNA reads as TGTGCCACCAGTGATAGGACGGGGAGTGAAAAACTGTTTTTT.

This clonotype was recorded at least ten times. This chain uses TRBV10-3 with TRBJ2-6; possible D gene TRBD1, 6 bases. Trimming removed 3 bases at V and 2 bases at J, with 8 bases between. This CDR3 spans 15 amino acids. Germline V CDR1 and CDR2: ENHRY, SYGVKD. The CDR3 loop is CAISDDRTGANVLTF. The CDR3 nucleotides read TGTGCCATCAGTGACGACAGGACTGGGGCCAACGTCCTGACTTTC.

The rearrangement joins TRBV5-1 to TRBJ2-5; 7 nucleotides line up with TRBD2. Germline-derived CDR1 and CDR2 are SGHRS and YFSETQ. This CDR3 has 15 residues. V lost 1 base to trimming and J lost 0 bases; unmatched junction nucleotides: 3. DNA of the CDR3: TGCGCCAGCAGCTTGTCTAGCGGAGACCAAGAGACCCAGTACTTC. It is translated as CASSLSSGDQETQYF.

This clonotype turned up a few times. The V and J genes are TRBV5-1 and TRBJ1-2; no clear D. Trimming stripped 0 bases from V and 7 bases from J, with 10 bases between. The V gene's germline CDR1 is SGHRS and CDR2 YFSETQ. The CDR3 is made up of 13 amino acids. The CDR3 DNA sequence: TGCGCCAGCAGCTTGGATTTTTTGGGTGGCTACACCTTC. Its translation is CASSLDFLGGYTF.

The V gene is TRBV24-1, the J gene TRBJ2-7, with 9 bases identical to TRBD1. The CDR3 is 16 residues long. Germline loops: CDR1 KGHDR, CDR2 SFDVKD. Trimming took 3 bases from V and 7 from J; bases not matched to a gene: 12. CDR3 nucleotides: TGTGCCACCAGTGATAGCTCCGGGACAGGGTCGGAGGAGCAGTACTTC. Translation gives CATSDSSGTGSEEQYF.

The V call is TRBV16, the J call TRBJ2-1; D remains ambiguous. Germline lookup yields CDR1 KGHSY and CDR2 FQNENV. The CDR3 sequence is 12 residues long. V shed 2 bases and J shed 10 bases, with 9 bases lying between them. The CDR3 loop reads CASSQGYLEQFF. In DNA form, the CDR3 reads TGTGCCAGCAGCCAAGGCTACCTAGAGCAGTTCTTC. The full variable domain, its missing parts supplied by reference TRBV16 and TRBJ2-1, is GEEVAQTPKHLVRGEGQKAKLYCAPIKGHSYVFWYQQVLKNEFKFLISFQNENVFDETGMPKERFSAKCLPNSPCSLEIQATKLEDSAVYFCASSQGYLEQFFGPGTRLTVL.

This clonotype turned up a few times. This chain connects TRBV9 to TRBJ1-5, with 7 bases matching TRBD1. The V segment lost 0 bases and the J segment 7 bases; nucleotides outside the gene matches: 4. Germline V gene data show CDR1 as SGDLS and CDR2 as YYNGEE. The CDR3 contains 14 residues. CDR3 coding DNA: TGTGCCAGCAGCGTAGGGGCAGGGGGACAGCCCCAGCATTTT. This gives the protein CASSVGAGGQPQHF.

This clonotype was counted a few times. The genes are TRBV29-1 and TRBJ2-5; D gene unclear. In germline, CDR1 is SQVTM, CDR2 ANQGSEA. With 2 bases removed from V and 5 bases from J, the gap between germline ends came to 12 bases. The CDR3 runs to 13 residues. CDR3 sequence: CSVELPSEETQYF. CDR3 in DNA: TGCAGCGTTGAACTCCCCTCGGAGGAGACCCAGTACTTC.

This clonotype was detected many times. The chain links TRBV12-3 or TRBV12-4 to TRBJ2-1; 10 positions match TRBD2. The trim removed 3 bases at V and 6 bases at J, leaving 11 bases unmatched. The CDR3 is 17 amino acids. Here the CDR3 reads CASSFGAGGLRANEQFF. CDR3 bases: TGTGCCAGCAGTTTCGGAGCGGGAGGGCTTAGGGCCAATGAGCAGTTCTTC.

DNA of the CDR3: TGCGCCAGCAGCCAAGATCCTAGCGGGAGTTCGAATGAGCAGTTCTTC. Translating it yields CASSQDPSGSSNEQFF. The chain is built from TRBV4-1 and TRBJ2-1; 10 nucleotides line up with TRBD2. The trim removed 0 bases at V and 7 bases at J, leaving 6 bases unmatched. Germline assignment: CDR1 MGHRA and CDR2 YSYEKL. CDR3 length equals 16 residues.

This sequence joins TRBV28 and TRBJ1-2, with TRBD1 matching over 10 bases. Germline V gives CDR1 MDHEN, CDR2 SYDVKM. Unmatched junction bases numbered 12, after V lost 6 bases and J lost 8 bases. The CDR3 consists of 15 residues. In DNA form, the CDR3 reads TGTGCCAGCAGCACACCCGGGACAGGGGTCTTGGGCTACACCTTC. This encodes CASSTPGTGVLGYTF.

The sample holds a few counts of this clonotype. J is TRBJ2-7 and V is TRBV7-2; D gene unclear. V lost 5 bases and J 7 bases, leaving 18 bases between the germline ends. Germline CDR1 and CDR2: SGHTA and FQGNSA. This CDR3 has 14 residues. CDR3 DNA sequence: TGTGCCAGCAGCCCACCATCCCGCCTGGGGGAGCAGTACTTC. Protein sequence: CASSPPSRLGEQYF.

This clonotype was detected only a few times. The chain is built from TRBV24-1 and TRBJ2-7, with 7 bases identical to TRBD2. There are 14 residues in the CDR3. Per germline, CDR1 KGHDR and CDR2 SFDVKD. The V and J ends lost 4 bases and 4 bases, in that order; junction bases with no gene match: 6. The CDR3, as DNA: TGTGCCACCAGTGACAGCGGGACGTCTTACGAGCAGTACTTC. Protein: CATSDSGTSYEQYF.

This clonotype was seen many times. J is TRBJ2-7 and V is TRBV12-3 or TRBV12-4; possibly TRBD1 or TRBD2 for D (5 bases each). There are 12 residues in the CDR3. Trimming took off 3 bases at V and 7 bases at J, with 10 bases between the two ends. As DNA, the CDR3 is TGTGCCAGCAGTTTTTGGGGGTCGGAGCAGTACTTC. Protein sequence: CASSFWGSEQYF.

The genes are TRBV20-1 and TRBJ2-7; perhaps TRBD1 as D (6 bases). V dropped 3 bases and J dropped 5 bases, with 17 bases sitting between them. The CDR3 loop spans 14 amino acids. Germline CDR1 is DFQATT and CDR2 is SNEGSKA (reference sequence). The CDR3 reads CSARQGQISDEQYF. The CDR3 DNA follows: TGCAGTGCTAGGCAGGGACAAATTTCGGACGAGCAGTACTTC.